This T cell receptor beta chain is drawn from a study of cytomegalovirus exposure and HLA in healthy donors. Study-wide background: Within the Caucasian-associated ancestry cluster were around 80% of the 350 to 400 genotyped donors.

PCR involved 60 Vbeta and 13 Jbeta primers. Method: immunoSEQ multiplex PCR; TCRdb's copy keeps in-frame clones and lacks some. Among over 120,000 clones listed, around 80% were seen once. Broader study findings: Some V segments, including TRBV6-2 and TRBV6-3, were excluded as indistinguishable. Reported results showed that the classifier diagnosed cytomegalovirus status with high specificity and sensitivity. Equally common other TCR beta chains were less clonally expanded than HLA-associated ones, a later analysis found.

V was pared by 4 bases and J by 6 bases, with 12 bases of the junction left unmatched. This CDR3 is 16 amino acids long. Germline V lookup: CDR1 SGHRS, CDR2 YFSETQ. On this clone itself: Its antigen is not identified.

Sequencing used PBMCs. The chain combines TRBV5-1 with TRBJ1-4; 7 positions match TRBD1. This sequence was found in a female donor in good health and CMV-seronegative. In DNA form, the CDR3 reads TGCGCCAGCAGCCCATCACAGGGGATAATCGATGAAAAACTGTTTTTT. It codes for CASSPSQGIIDEKLFF.